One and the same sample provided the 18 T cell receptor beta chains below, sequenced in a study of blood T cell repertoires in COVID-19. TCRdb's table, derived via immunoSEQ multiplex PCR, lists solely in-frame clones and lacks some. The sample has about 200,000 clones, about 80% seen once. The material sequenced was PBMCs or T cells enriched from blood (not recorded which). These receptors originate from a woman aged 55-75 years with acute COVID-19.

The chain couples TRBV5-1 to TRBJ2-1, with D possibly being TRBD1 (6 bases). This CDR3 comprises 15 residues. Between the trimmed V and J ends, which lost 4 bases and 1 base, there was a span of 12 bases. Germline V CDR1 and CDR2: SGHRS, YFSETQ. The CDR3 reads CASSMDSPSYNEQFF. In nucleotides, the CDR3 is TGCGCCAGCAGCATGGACAGCCCTTCCTACAATGAGCAGTTCTTC.

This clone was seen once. CDR3 DNA sequence: TGTGCCAGTAGTCTTGGGCCTGGCACTGAAGCTTTCTTT. Translating gives CASSLGPGTEAFF. The chain combines TRBV19 with TRBJ1-1; no reliable D call. The CDR3 runs to 13 residues. Germline-derived CDR1 and CDR2 are LNHDA and SQIVND (reference sequence). V lost 5 bases and J 4 bases, leaving 11 bases between the germline ends.

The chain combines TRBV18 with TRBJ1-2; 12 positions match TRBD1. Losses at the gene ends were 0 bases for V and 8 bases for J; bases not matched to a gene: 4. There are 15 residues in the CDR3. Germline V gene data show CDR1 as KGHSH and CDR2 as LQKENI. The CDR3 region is CASSPPGQGAEGYTF. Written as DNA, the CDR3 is TGTGCCAGCTCACCACCGGGACAGGGGGCCGAAGGCTACACCTTC.

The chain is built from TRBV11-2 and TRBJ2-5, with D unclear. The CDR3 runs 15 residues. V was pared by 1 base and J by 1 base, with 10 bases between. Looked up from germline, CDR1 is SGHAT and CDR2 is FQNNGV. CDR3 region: CASSLGQAGQETQYF. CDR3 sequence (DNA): TGTGCCAGCAGCTTAGGGCAGGCAGGCCAAGAGACCCAGTACTTC.

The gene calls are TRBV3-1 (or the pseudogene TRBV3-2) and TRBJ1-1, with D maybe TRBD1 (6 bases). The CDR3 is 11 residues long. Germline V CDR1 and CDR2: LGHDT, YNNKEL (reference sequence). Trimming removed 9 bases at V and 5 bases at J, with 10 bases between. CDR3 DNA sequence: TGTGCCAGTAGGGGACAAACTGAAGCTTTCTTT. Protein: CASRGQTEAFF.

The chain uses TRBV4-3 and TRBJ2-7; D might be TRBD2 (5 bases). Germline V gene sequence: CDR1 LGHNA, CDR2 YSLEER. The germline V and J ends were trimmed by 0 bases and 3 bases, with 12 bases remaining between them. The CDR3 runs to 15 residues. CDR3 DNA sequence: TGCGCCAGCAGCCAAGAACGAGGGTATATCTACGAGCAGTACTTC. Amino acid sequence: CASSQERGYIYEQYF.

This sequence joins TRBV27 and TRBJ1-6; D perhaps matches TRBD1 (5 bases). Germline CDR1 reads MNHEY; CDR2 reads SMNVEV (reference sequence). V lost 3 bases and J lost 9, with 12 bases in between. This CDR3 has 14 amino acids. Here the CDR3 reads CASSFSGFISPLHF. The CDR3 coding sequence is TGTGCCAGCAGTTTTTCAGGGTTTATTTCACCCCTCCACTTT.

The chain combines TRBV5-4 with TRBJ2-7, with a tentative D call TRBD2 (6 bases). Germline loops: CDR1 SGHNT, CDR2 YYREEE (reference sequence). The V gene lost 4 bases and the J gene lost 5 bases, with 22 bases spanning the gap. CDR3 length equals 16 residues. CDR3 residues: CASSASVGPGEDEQYF. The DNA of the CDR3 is TGTGCCAGCAGCGCCTCTGTCGGGCCGGGGGAGGACGAGCAGTACTTC. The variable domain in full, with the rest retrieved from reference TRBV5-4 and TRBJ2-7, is ETGVTQSPTHLIKTRGQQVTLRCSSQSGHNTVSWYQQALGQGPQFIFQYYREEENGRGNFPPRFSGLQFPNYSSELNVNALELDDSALYLCASSASVGPGEDEQYFGPGTRLTVT.

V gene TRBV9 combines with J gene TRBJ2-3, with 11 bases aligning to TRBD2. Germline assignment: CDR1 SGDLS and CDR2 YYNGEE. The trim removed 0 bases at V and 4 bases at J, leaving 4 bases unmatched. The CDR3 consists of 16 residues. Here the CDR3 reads CASSVEPGLAADTQYF. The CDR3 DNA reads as TGTGCCAGCAGCGTAGAACCGGGACTAGCGGCAGATACGCAGTATTTT.

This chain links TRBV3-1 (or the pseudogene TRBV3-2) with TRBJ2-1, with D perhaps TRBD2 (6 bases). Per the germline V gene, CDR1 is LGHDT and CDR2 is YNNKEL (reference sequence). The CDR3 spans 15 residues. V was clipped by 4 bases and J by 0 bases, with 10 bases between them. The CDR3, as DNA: TGTGCCAGCAGCCGAAGGGGAGGCTCCTACAATGAGCAGTTCTTC. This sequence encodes CASSRRGGSYNEQFF.

The CDR3 spells CASSSWDRGNTEAFF. The CDR3 bases are TGTGCCAGCAGCTCCTGGGACAGGGGGAACACTGAAGCTTTCTTT. V is TRBV5-5 and J is TRBJ1-1; 10 bases line up with TRBD1. V gave up 3 bases and J gave up 1 base; unmatched junction bases: 3. CDR1 SGHKS and CDR2 YYEKEE come from the germline V gene (reference sequence). The CDR3 totals 15 residues.

The chain's CDR3 is CSASPSHEQFF. CDR3 bases: TGCAGTGCTAGTCCGTCCCATGAGCAGTTCTTC. The chain carries TRBV20-1 and TRBJ2-1; no clear D gene. The CDR3 totals 11 residues. Germline V gene lookup returns CDR1 DFQATT and CDR2 SNEGSKA (reference sequence). V was clipped by 3 bases and J by 8 bases, with 8 bases between them.

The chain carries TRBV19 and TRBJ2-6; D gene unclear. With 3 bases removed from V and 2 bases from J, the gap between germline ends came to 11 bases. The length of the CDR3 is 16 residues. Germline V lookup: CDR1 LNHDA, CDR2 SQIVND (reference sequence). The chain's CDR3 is CASSIGVITGANVLTF. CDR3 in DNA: TGTGCCAGTAGTATCGGAGTGATAACTGGGGCCAACGTCCTGACTTTC.

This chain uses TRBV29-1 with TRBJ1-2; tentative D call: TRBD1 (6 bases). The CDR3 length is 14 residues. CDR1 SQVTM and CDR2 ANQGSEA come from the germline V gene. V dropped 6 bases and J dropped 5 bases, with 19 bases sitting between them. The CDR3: CSVGDISILYGYTF. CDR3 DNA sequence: TGCAGCGTGGGGGACATTAGCATCTTGTATGGCTACACCTTC.

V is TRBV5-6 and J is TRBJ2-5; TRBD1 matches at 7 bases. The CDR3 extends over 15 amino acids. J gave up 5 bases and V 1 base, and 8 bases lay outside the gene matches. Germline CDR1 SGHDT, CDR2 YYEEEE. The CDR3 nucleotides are TGTGCCAGCAGCTTGACAGGGGCCCAGGGGGAGACCCAGTACTTC. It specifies CASSLTGAQGETQYF.

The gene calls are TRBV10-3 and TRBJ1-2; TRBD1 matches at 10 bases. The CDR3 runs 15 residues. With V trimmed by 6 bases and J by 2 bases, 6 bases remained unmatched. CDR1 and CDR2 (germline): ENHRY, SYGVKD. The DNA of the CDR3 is TGTGCCATCAGCGGGACAGGGGTCACAAACTATGGCTACACCTTC. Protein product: CAISGTGVTNYGYTF.

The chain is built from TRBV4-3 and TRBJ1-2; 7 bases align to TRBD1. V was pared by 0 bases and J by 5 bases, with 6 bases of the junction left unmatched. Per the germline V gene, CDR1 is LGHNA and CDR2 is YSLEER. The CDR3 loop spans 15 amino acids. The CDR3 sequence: CASSQDRQGGYGYTF. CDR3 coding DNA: TGCGCCAGCAGCCAAGATCGACAGGGCGGATATGGCTACACCTTC.

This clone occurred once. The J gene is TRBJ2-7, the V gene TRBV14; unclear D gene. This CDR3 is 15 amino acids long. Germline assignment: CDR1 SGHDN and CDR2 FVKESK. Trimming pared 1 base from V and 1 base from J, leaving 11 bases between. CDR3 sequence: CASSQGAQRSYEQYF. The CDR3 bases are TGTGCCAGCAGCCAAGGGGCCCAACGATCCTACGAGCAGTACTTC.